The 20 T cell receptor beta chains reported below all come from one sample, sequenced in a study of vaccination effects on CD4 cells after COVID-19 (dated by TCRdb to between 2021 and 2023). The library relied on the immunoSEQ multiplex PCR assay. What TCRdb holds here is the immuneACCESS table cut down to in-frame rearrangements. Part of the clones is not present; checked against another copy, under half of the missing clones reflect an unresolved V gene, and the others are unexplained. This sample lists 30,000 to 40,000 clones; roughly 73% were detected once. About 35% of the sample belongs to the ten largest clones. These receptors lack a known antigen. To identify antigen-specific CD4+ T cell clonotypes by their expansion, the ViraFEST assay first stimulated PBMC with viral peptide pools and then applied TCR sequencing. After about 9 days of culture, CD4+ T cells were isolated with the EasySep CD4+ T cell isolation kit. Convalescent patients had PCR-confirmed SARS-CoV-2 infection between March and December 2020, before Alpha, Beta and Delta variants emerged in the United States.

Sample: CD4+ T cells from PBMCs cultured with a peptide pool, taken before COVID-19 vaccination. The origin of the receptors is a human donor who had a prior SARS-CoV-2 infection.

This clone was observed a handful of times. The chain uses TRBV5-1 and TRBJ2-6; D call uncertain. The CDR3 has 15 residues. The V end was cut by 0 bases, the J end by 2 bases, with 6 bases between. The germline CDR1 and CDR2 sequences are SGHRS and YFSETQ. Here the CDR3 DNA reads TGCGCCAGCAGCTTGGCTGTCCCTGGGGCCAACGTCCTGACTTTC. Amino acid sequence: CASSLAVPGANVLTF.

V is TRBV21-1 and J is TRBJ1-1. TRBV21-1 is given as a pseudogene. CDR3 length equals 14 residues. The CDR3 coding sequence is TGTGCCAGCAGCAAAGATGGGGGGGACCCTGAAGCTTTCTTT. Translating it yields CASSKDGGDPEAFF.

The rearrangement uses TRBV20-1 and TRBJ2-7; possible D gene TRBD2, 6 bases. The CDR3 has 14 residues. V lost 3 bases and J lost 6, with 18 bases in between. Germline V gene sequence: CDR1 DFQATT, CDR2 SNEGSKA (reference sequence). This chain's CDR3 is CSASRDSLGGEQYF. CDR3 bases: TGCAGTGCTAGTCGGGACTCCCTAGGTGGCGAGCAGTACTTC.

The chain is built from TRBV19 and TRBJ1-1; 9 bases match TRBD1. The germline V gene has CDR1 LNHDA and CDR2 SQIVND (reference sequence). The V and J ends lost 5 bases and 8 bases, in that order; junction bases with no gene match: 6. The CDR3 spans 13 residues. In DNA form, the CDR3 reads TGTGCCAGTAGTGATGACAGGGGGGCCGAAGCTTTCTTT. Its protein product is CASSDDRGAEAFF.

The CDR3 DNA reads as TGTGCCAGCAGTGATTTGAGGGGCACTGAAGCTTTCTTT. Protein: CASSDLRGTEAFF. The chain links TRBV2 to TRBJ1-1; D perhaps matches TRBD1 (5 bases). The germline V gene encodes CDR1 SNHLY and CDR2 FYNNEI. The V gene lost 3 bases and the J gene lost 4 bases, with 9 bases spanning the gap. There are 13 residues in the CDR3.

This rearrangement joins TRBV30 to TRBJ1-6; tentatively, D is TRBD1 (5 bases). The CDR3 is made up of 15 amino acids. From germline, CDR1 is GTSNPN and CDR2 SVGIG (reference sequence). V was shortened by 0 bases and J by 7 bases, with 13 bases between the two germline ends. CDR3 in amino acids: CAWSVPGAWNSPLHF. For the CDR3, the DNA is TGTGCCTGGAGTGTACCTGGGGCCTGGAATTCACCCCTCCACTTT.

The rearrangement uses TRBV11-3 and TRBJ1-2, with D uncertain. Germline V gene sequence: CDR1 SGHNT, CDR2 YENEEA. The V end was cut by 0 bases, the J end by 7 bases, with 12 bases between. The CDR3 sequence is 14 residues long. The CDR3 spells CASSLEPGMFGYTF. The CDR3 DNA follows: TGTGCCAGCAGCTTAGAGCCGGGTATGTTTGGCTACACCTTC.

V gene TRBV14 combines with J gene TRBJ1-3; weak D call: TRBD1 (6 bases). V dropped 4 bases and J dropped 8 bases, with 15 bases sitting between them. CDR1 SGHDN and CDR2 FVKESK come from the germline V gene. The CDR3 contains 14 residues. Here the CDR3 reads CASSLQGGGDTIYF. The CDR3 DNA reads as TGTGCCAGCAGCCTACAGGGTGGTGGGGACACCATATATTTT.

The chain joins TRBV6-6 to TRBJ2-1, with 12 bases lining up with TRBD1. The CDR3 is 16 residues long. V was pared by 5 bases and J by 7 bases, with 9 bases of the junction left unmatched. Germline CDR1 is MNHNY and CDR2 is SVGAGI (reference sequence). Here the CDR3 DNA reads TGTGCCAGCAGTCCCCAGGGACAGGGGGCGGGAAATGAGCAGTTCTTC. It yields the protein CASSPQGQGAGNEQFF.

This clone occurred a few times. J is TRBJ1-2 and V is TRBV4-1; D gene ambiguous. V dropped 0 bases and J dropped 1 base, with 6 bases sitting between them. The CDR3 extends over 14 amino acids. The germline CDR1 and CDR2 sequences are MGHRA and YSYEKL. CDR3 residues: CASSQERINYGYTF. CDR3 DNA: TGCGCCAGCAGCCAAGAGCGGATTAACTATGGCTACACCTTC.

The rearrangement joins TRBV4-1 to TRBJ2-3, with D possibly being TRBD1 or TRBD2 (5 bases each). Between the trimmed V and J ends, which lost 4 bases and 0 bases, there was a span of 14 bases. This CDR3 has 16 amino acids. Germline V lookup: CDR1 MGHRA, CDR2 YSYEKL. This CDR3 reads CASSRLGEISTDTQYF. The CDR3 nucleotides are TGCGCCAGCAGCCGGCTGGGGGAGATAAGCACAGATACGCAGTATTTT.

V gene TRBV11-1 combines with J gene TRBJ2-2; D unclear. The CDR3 is 14 amino acids. The V gene lost 4 bases and the J gene lost 3 bases, with 9 bases spanning the gap. Germline V gene lookup returns CDR1 SGHAT and CDR2 FQDESV (reference sequence). The CDR3 here is CASSSLSDTGELFF. CDR3 nucleotides: TGTGCCAGCAGCTCCCTGAGCGACACCGGGGAGCTGTTTTTT. The complete variable domain, with remaining parts taken from reference TRBV11-1 and TRBJ2-2, reads EAEVAQSPRYKITEKSQAVAFWCDPISGHATLYWYRQILGQGPELLVQFQDESVVDDSQLPKDRFSAERLKGVDSTLKIQPAELGDSAMYLCASSSLSDTGELFFGEGSRLTVL.

This clone was detected only once. The chain links TRBV12-1 to TRBJ1-3; TRBD1, as called in the table, went unchecked against the DNA. TRBV12-1 is a recognized pseudogene. The CDR3 is 20 residues long. The CDR3: CASPLSKLRDRTFSGNTIYF. Here the CDR3 DNA reads TGTGCCAGCCCCCTTTCGAAATTGAGGGACAGGACCTTCTCTGGAAACACCATATATTTT.

The chain recombines TRBV11-2 with TRBJ2-3; 9 bases fit TRBD2. CDR1 and CDR2 from the germline V gene are SGHAT and FQNNGV. The CDR3 loop spans 16 amino acids. Losses at the gene ends were 3 bases for V and 5 bases for J; bases not matched to a gene: 9. CDR3 coding DNA: TGTGCCAGCAGCTTCCAGGCGGGGGGGCCGGGAGATACGCAGTATTTT. Translation gives CASSFQAGGPGDTQYF.

For the CDR3, the DNA is TGCGCCAGCAGCTTGGGGACAGGGGACAATGAAAAACTGTTTTTT. Translating it yields CASSLGTGDNEKLFF. V usage is TRBV5-1 and J usage is TRBJ1-4; 9 bases map to TRBD1. The V gene's germline CDR1 is SGHRS and CDR2 YFSETQ. The CDR3 has 15 residues. Trimming cost V 0 bases and J 5 bases; bases outside gene matches: 2.

The chain uses TRBV7-6 and TRBJ2-7; TRBD1 agrees at 10 bases. Unmatched junction bases numbered 11, after V lost 3 bases and J lost 0 bases. Germline V CDR1 and CDR2: SGHVS, FNYEAQ. CDR3 length equals 18 residues. The CDR3 reads CASSFGLVGDRGSYEQYF. In nucleotides, the CDR3 is TGTGCCAGCAGCTTCGGATTGGTTGGGGACAGGGGCTCCTACGAGCAGTACTTC. Looking up the rest from reference TRBV7-6 and TRBJ2-7 gives the full variable domain: GAGVSQSPRYKVTKRGQDVALRCDPISGHVSLYWYRQALGQGPEFLTYFNYEAQQDKSGLPNDRFSAERPEGSISTLTIQRTEQRDSAMYRCASSFGLVGDRGSYEQYFGPGTRLTVT.

The V and J genes are TRBV2 and TRBJ1-2; maybe TRBD1 (6 bases). V lost 5 bases, J lost 8 bases, and 15 bases lay in between. The CDR3 loop spans 13 amino acids. Germline CDR1 and CDR2: SNHLY and FYNNEI. In DNA, the CDR3 is TGTGCCAGCAGTACGGGGGACATCTACGGCTACACCTTC. Its translation is CASSTGDIYGYTF.

On this clone: One end of the junction does not line up with germline, which may come from a read error. The chain has TRBV4-1 and TRBJ2-3; weak D call: TRBD2 (5 bases). The CDR3 is 15 residues long. CDR1 is MGHRA, CDR2 YSYEKL, per germline. This CDR3 is CASSQAGLFTDTQYF. In nucleotides, the CDR3 is TGCGCCAGCAGTCAAGCCGGACTTTTCACAGATACGCAGTATTTT.

The chain couples TRBV18 to TRBJ2-2, with D hard to call. The CDR3 covers 13 residues. V was shortened by 4 bases and J by 4 bases, with 7 bases between the two germline ends. Germline V gives CDR1 KGHSH, CDR2 LQKENI. CDR3 sequence: CASSQDSTGELFF. DNA for the CDR3: TGTGCCAGCTCACAAGATAGCACCGGGGAGCTGTTTTTT.

The chain has TRBV27 and TRBJ1-5, with 10 bases identical to TRBD1. Germline V gives CDR1 MNHEY, CDR2 SMNVEV (reference sequence). The CDR3 covers 14 residues. The J segment lost 6 bases and the V segment lost 5 bases, leaving 4 bases of the junction unmatched. CDR3 loop: CASSLTGGGQPQHF. CDR3 DNA: TGTGCCAGCAGTCTGACAGGGGGCGGTCAGCCCCAGCATTTT.